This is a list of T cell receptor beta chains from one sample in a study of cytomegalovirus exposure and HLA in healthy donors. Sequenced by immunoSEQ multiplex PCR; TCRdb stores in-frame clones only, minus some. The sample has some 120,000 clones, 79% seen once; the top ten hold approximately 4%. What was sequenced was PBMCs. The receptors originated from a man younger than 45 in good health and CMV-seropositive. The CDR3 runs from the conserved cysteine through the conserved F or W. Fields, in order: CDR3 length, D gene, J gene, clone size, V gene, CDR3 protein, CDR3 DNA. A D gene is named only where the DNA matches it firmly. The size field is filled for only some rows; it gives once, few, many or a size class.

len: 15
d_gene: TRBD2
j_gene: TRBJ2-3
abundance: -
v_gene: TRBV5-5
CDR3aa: CASSFLAGVTDTQYF
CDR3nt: TGTGCCAGCAGCTTTCTAGCGGGGGTCACAGATACGCAGTATTTT

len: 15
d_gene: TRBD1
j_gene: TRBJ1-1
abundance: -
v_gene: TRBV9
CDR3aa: CASSDRGHSDTEAFF
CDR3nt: TGTGCCAGCAGCGACAGGGGGCACTCGGACACTGAAGCTTTCTTT

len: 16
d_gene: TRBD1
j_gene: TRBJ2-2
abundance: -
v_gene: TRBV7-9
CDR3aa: CASSLARTGVTGELFF
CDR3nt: TGTGCCAGCAGCTTAGCCCGGACAGGGGTTACCGGGGAGCTGTTTTTT

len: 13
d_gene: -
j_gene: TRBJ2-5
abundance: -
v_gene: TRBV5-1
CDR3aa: CASSEDPGSTQYF
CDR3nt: TGCGCCAGCAGCGAGGATCCTGGATCGACCCAGTACTTC

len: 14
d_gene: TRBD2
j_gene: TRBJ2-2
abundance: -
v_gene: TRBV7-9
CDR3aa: CSSFGGGNTGELFF
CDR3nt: TGTTCCAGCTTCGGGGGGGGAAACACCGGGGAGCTGTTTTTT

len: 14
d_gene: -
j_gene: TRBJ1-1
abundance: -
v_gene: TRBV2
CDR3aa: CASSGPFRGTEAFF
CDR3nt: TGTGCCAGCAGTGGGCCGTTTAGGGGAACTGAAGCTTTCTTT

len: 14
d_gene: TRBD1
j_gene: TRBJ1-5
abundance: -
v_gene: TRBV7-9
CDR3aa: CSSSRQGRNQPQHF
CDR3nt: TGTTCCAGCAGCCGACAGGGACGCAATCAGCCCCAGCATTTT

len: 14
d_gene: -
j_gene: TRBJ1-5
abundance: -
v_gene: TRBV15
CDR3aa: CATSRGGPNQPQHF
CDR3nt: TGTGCCACCAGCAGAGGGGGCCCGAATCAGCCCCAGCATTTT

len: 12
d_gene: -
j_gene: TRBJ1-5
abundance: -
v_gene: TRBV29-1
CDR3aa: CSVSISNQPQHF
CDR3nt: TGCAGCGTTTCTATTAGCAATCAGCCCCAGCATTTT

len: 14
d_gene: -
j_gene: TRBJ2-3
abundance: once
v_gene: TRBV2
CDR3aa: CASSVQTSADTQYF
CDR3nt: TGTGCCAGCAGTGTGCAGACTAGTGCCGATACGCAGTATTTT

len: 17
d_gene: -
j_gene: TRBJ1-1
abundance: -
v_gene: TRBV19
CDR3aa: CASSIARSWRENTEAFF
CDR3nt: TGTGCCAGTAGTATAGCGAGGAGTTGGAGGGAGAACACTGAAGCTTTCTTT

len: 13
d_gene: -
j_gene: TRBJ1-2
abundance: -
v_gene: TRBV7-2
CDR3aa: CASSLGTHYGYTF
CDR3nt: TGTGCCAGCAGCTTGGGGACACACTATGGCTACACCTTC

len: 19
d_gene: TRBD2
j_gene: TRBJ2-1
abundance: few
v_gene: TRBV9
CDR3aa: CASSAFGTSASNSYNEQFF
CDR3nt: TGTGCCAGCAGCGCGTTTGGGACTAGCGCCTCCAACTCCTACAATGAGCAGTTCTTC

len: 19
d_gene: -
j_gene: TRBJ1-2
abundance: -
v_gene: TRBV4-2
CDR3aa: CASSQGAGRGMGLNYGYTF
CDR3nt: TGTGCCAGCAGCCAAGGGGCGGGGCGCGGCATGGGGTTAAACTATGGCTACACCTTC

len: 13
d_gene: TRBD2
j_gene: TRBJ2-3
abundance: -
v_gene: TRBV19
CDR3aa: CASSRGDTDTQYF
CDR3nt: TGTGCCAGTAGTCGGGGGGACACAGATACGCAGTATTTT

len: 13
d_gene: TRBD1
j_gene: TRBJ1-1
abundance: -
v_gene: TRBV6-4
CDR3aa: CASKRQGATEAFF
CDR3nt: TGTGCCAGCAAGAGACAGGGGGCTACTGAAGCTTTCTTT